This T cell receptor (beta chain) was captured in a study of blood T cell repertoires in COVID-19. Study-level information: Acute and convalescent COVID-19 samples came from the United States, Italy and Spain. Sources were T cells, B-cell-depleted T cells, or PBMCs; the material itself was cDNA or gDNA.

In the original workflow: Amplifying reference gene primers gave estimates of nucleated cell counts. Profiling relied on immunoSEQ multiplex PCR, and the TCRdb table lists in-frame clones only, not all of them. D and trimming were read from the DNA, whereas the V and J calls and clone size are those reported in that table. The table shows some 81,000 clones, with about 90% occurring only once. Regarding this clone: The same CDR3 also results from other DNA sequences found in this sample.

This clonotype was obtained from a woman aged 50 to 60 in a cohort sampled during active COVID-19. Material: peripheral blood.

This chain's CDR3 is CATSDPDQPQHF. CDR3 coding DNA: TGTGCCACCAGTGATCCGGATCAGCCCCAGCATTTT. The rearrangement uses TRBV24-1 and TRBJ1-5; D call uncertain. CDR1 and CDR2 from the germline V gene are KGHDR and SFDVKD. The ends were cut back, 3 bases at V and 5 bases at J, with 4 bases in the middle. CDR3 size: 12 residues.